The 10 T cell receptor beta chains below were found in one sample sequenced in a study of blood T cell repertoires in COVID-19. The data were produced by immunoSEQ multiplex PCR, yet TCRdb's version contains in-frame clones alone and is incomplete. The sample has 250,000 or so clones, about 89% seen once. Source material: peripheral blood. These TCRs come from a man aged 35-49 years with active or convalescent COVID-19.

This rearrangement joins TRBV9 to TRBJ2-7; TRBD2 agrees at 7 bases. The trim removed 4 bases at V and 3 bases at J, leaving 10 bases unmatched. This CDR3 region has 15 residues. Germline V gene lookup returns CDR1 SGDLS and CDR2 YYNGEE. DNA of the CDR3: TGTGCCAGCAGCCCCCAAAGCGGGGTTCACTACGAGCAGTACTTC. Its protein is CASSPQSGVHYEQYF.

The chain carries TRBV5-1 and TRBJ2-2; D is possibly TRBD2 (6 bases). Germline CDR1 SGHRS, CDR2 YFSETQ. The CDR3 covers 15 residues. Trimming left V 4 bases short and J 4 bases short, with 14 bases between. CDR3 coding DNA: TGCGCCAGCAGCCTTACCGGGACTCCCACCGGGGAGCTGTTTTTT. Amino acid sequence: CASSLTGTPTGELFF.

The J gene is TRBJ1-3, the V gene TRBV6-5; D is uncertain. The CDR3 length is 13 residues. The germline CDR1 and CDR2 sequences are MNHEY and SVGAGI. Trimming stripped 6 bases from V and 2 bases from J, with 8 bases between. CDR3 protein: CASRVQAGNTIYF. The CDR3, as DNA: TGTGCCAGCAGAGTCCAGGCTGGAAACACCATATATTTT.

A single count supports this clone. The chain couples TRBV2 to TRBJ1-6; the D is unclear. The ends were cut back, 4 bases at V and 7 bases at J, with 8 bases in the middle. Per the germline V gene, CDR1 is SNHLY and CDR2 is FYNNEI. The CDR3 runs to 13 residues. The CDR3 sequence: CASSGNKNSPLHF. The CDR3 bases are TGTGCCAGCAGTGGTAACAAAAATTCACCCCTCCACTTT.

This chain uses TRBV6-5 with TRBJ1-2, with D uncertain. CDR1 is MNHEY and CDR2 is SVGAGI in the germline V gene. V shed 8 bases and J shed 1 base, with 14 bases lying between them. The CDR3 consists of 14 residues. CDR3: CASDDDTLNYGYTF. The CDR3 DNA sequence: TGTGCCAGCGATGACGACACCCTTAACTATGGCTACACCTTC.

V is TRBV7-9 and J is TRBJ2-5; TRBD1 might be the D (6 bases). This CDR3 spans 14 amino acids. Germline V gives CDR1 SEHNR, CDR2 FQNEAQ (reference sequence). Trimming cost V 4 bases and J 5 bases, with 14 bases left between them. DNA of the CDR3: TGTGCCAGCAGCTCAAGGACAGTTGATGAGACCCAGTACTTC. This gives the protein CASSSRTVDETQYF.

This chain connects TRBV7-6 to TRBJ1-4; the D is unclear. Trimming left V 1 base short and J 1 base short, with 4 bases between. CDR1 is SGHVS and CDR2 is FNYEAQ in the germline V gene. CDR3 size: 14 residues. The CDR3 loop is CASSLGGTNEKLFF. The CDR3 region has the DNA TGTGCCAGCAGCTTAGGCGGAACTAATGAAAAACTGTTTTTT.

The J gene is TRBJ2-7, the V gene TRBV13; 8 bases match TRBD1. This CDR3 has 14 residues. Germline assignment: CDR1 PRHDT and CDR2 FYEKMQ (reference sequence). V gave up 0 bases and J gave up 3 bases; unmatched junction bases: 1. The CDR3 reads CASSLGTGVYEQYF. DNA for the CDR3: TGTGCCAGCAGCTTAGGGACAGGGGTCTACGAGCAGTACTTC. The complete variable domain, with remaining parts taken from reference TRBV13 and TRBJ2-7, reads AAGVIQSPRHLIKEKRETATLKCYPIPRHDTVYWYQQGPGQDPQFLISFYEKMQSDKGSIPDRFSAQQFSDYHSELNMSSLELGDSALYFCASSLGTGVYEQYFGPGTRLTVT.

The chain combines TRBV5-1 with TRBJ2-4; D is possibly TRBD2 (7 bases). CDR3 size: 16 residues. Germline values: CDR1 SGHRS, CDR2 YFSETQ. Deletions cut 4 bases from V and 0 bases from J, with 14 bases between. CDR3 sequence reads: CASSPGGAIAKNIQYF. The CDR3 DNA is TGCGCCAGCAGCCCTGGGGGGGCTATAGCCAAAAACATTCAGTACTTC.

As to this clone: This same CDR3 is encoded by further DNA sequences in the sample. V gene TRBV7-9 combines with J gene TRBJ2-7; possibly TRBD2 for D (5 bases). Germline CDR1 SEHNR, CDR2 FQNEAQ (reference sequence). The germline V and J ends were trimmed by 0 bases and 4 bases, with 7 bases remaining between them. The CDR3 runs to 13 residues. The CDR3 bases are TGTGCCAGCAGCTTAGCGGGAGCTTACGAGCAGTACTTC. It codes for CASSLAGAYEQYF.